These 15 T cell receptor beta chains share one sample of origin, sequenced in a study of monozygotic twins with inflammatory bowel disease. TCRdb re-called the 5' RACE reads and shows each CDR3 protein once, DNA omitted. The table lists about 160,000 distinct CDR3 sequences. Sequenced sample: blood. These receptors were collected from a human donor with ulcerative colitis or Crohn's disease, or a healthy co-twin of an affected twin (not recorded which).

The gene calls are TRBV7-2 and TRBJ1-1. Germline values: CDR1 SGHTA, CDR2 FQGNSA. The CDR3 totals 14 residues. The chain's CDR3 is CASSLSWGNTEAFF. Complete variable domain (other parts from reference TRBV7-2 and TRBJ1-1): GAGVSQSPSNKVTEKGKDVELRCDPISGHTALYWYRQSLGQGLEFLIYFQGNSAPDKSGLPSDRFSAERTGGSVSTLTIQRTQQEDSAVYLCASSLSWGNTEAFFGQGTRLTVV.

CDR3 region: CSVTKGPYEQYF. The chain links TRBV29-1 to TRBJ2-7. The CDR3 consists of 12 residues. The germline gives CDR1 SQVTM, CDR2 ANQGSEA.

The chain's CDR3 is CAISEGTSGSYEQYF. The rearrangement uses TRBV10-3 and TRBJ2-7; TCRdb outputs TRBD2, but without DNA this stays unchecked. Germline V CDR1 and CDR2: ENHRY, SYGVKD. The CDR3 loop spans 15 amino acids.

The CDR3 loop reads CATTQRPGQGNTGELFF. The chain combines TRBV24-1 with TRBJ2-2; as DNA is missing, the TRBD1 call by TCRdb cannot be tested. The CDR3 consists of 17 residues. The germline gives CDR1 KGHDR, CDR2 SFDVKD.

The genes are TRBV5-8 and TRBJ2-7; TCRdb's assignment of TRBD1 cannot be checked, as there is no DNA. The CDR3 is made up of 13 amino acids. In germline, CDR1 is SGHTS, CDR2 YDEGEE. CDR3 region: CASSRVRGAAQYF.

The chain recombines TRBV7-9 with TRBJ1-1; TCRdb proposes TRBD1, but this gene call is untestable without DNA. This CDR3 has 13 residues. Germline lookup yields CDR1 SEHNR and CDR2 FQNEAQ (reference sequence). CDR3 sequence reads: CASSLGQGGEAFF.

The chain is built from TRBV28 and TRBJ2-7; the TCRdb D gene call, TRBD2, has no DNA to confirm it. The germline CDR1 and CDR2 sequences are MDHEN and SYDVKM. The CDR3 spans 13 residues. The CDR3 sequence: CASSSLPRFSQYF.

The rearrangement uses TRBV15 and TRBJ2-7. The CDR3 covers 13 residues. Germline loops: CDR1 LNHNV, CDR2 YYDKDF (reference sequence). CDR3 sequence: CATSIQLHYEQYF.

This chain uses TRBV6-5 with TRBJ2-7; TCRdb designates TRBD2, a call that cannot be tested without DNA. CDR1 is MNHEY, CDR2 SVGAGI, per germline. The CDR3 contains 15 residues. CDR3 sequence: CASSYLTSGVYEQYF.

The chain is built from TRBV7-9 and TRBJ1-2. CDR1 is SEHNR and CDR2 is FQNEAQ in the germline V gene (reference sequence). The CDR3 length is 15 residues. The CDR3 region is CASSLAIGGLDGYTF.

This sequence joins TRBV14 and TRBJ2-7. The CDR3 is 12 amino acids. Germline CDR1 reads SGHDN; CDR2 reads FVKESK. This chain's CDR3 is CASSQIGYEQYF.

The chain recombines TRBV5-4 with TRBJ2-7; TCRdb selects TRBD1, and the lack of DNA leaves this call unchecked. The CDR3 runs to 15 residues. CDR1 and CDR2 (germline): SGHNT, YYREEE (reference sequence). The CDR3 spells CASSLGQGIAYEQYF.

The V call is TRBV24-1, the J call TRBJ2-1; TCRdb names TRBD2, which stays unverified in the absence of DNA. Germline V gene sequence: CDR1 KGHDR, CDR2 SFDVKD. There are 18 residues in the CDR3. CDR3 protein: CATSGSTGGSLLGNEQFF.

The CDR3 loop is CAISESSQPSNYNEQFF. This sequence joins TRBV10-3 and TRBJ2-1; TCRdb's assignment of TRBD2 cannot be checked, as there is no DNA. CDR3 length: 17 residues. Germline CDR1 reads ENHRY; CDR2 reads SYGVKD.

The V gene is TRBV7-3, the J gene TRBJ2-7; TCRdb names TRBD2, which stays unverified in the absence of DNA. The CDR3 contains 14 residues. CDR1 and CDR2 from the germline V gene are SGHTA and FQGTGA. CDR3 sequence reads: CASSPGLGIYEQYF.